Listed below are T cell receptor delta chains from one sample, sequenced in a study of gamma-delta T cells after stem cell transplantation. TCRdb re-analyzed the RT-PCR reads via CATT. This sample yields about 4,600 delta-chain clones, of which roughly 1.9% are seen a single time; 25% to 40% belongs to the top ten. The sequenced material came from gamma-delta T cells. Receptors were obtained from a human donor. It is not recorded whose cells these are; they may come from a transplant donor. Both conserved end residues are part of each CDR3. Fields, in order: V gene, J gene, clone size, D gene, CDR3 DNA, CDR3 protein. The D gene is left open where the match is weak. Clone size appears in some rows only: once, few, many, or a class for an expanded clone.

TRDV2	TRDJ3	few	.	TGTGCCTGTGACACCGCTGGGGACCGCTCCTGGGACACCCGACAGATGTTTTTC	CACDTAGDRSWDTRQMFF
TRDV2	TRDJ1	many	TRDD3	TGTGCCTGTGACACCGTCCATCGTCTGGGGGATATTGTAACCGATAAACTCATCTTT	CACDTVHRLGDIVTDKLIF
TRDV2	TRDJ1	few	TRDD3	TGTGCCTGTGACACCGTGGGGGATACGCAAACCGATAAACTCATCTTT	CACDTVGDTQTDKLIF
TRDV2	TRDJ1	.	.	TGTGCCTGTGACACCGTGGGGGGCCGAGGCACCGATAAACTCATCTTT	CACDTVGGRGTDKLIF
TRDV2	TRDJ1	few	TRDD3	TGTGCCTGTGACTACTGGGGGAAAAACACCGATAAACTCATCTTT	CACDYWGKNTDKLIF
TRDV2	TRDJ1	few	TRDD3	TGTGCCTGTGACACCGTTTCTGGGGGATCCCACACCGATAAACTCATCTTT	CACDTVSGGSHTDKLIF
TRDV2	TRDJ1	few	.	TGTGCCTGTGACACCGTGGGGTCCAAAGCCGTGTACACCGATAAACTCATCTTT	CACDTVGSKAVYTDKLIF
TRDV2	TRDJ1	few	TRDD3	TGTGCCTGTGACACTCTACTGGGGGATCGGTATAAACTCATCTTT	CACDTLLGDRYKLIF
TRDV2	TRDJ1	few	TRDD3	TGTGCCTGTGACCCCTGGGGGATAGTCACCGATAAACTCATCTTT	CACDPWGIVTDKLIF
TRDV2	TRDJ1	.	TRDD3	TGTGCCTGTGACACGCTGGGGGATACGCGTGCTCAGGATAAACTCATCTTT	CACDTLGDTRAQDKLIF
TRDV2	TRDJ1	medium-sized	TRDD3	TGTGCCTGTGACCCACTGGGGACTGGACCCGATAAACTCATCTTT	CACDPLGTGPDKLIF
TRDV1	TRDJ1	.	.	TGTGCTCTTGGGGAACTAGTGGGACAAAGGTTGTACGAGGGCACCGATAAACTCATCTTT	CALGELVGQRLYEGTDKLIF